The source of this T cell receptor (beta chain) is a study of blood T cell repertoires in COVID-19. Study-wide background: Acute and convalescent COVID-19 samples came from the United States, Italy and Spain. In each case, the material was cDNA or gDNA derived from T cells, B-cell-depleted T cells, or PBMCs.

In the original processing: Amplification of reference gene primers provided the estimated nucleated cell counts. Assay used: immunoSEQ multiplex PCR; TCRdb lists only in-frame clones, some missing. Clone size and the V and J calls come from that table; the DNA yielded D and trimming. Of 250,000 to 300,000 clones listed, roughly 83% are singletons. Germline CDR1 reads KGHDR; CDR2 reads SFDVKD. The CDR3 contains 17 residues. The V end lost 3 bases, the J end lost 4 bases, and 18 bases lay between the germline ends. Sequencing used peripheral blood. The genes are TRBV24-1 and TRBJ1-5; possibly TRBD1 for D (6 bases). This receptor was taken from a man in his 60s who had recovered from COVID-19. The CDR3 DNA reads TGTGCCACCAGTGATCCCTCGGACAGTCACATAAATCAGCCCCAGCATTTT. Translating it yields CATSDPSDSHINQPQHF.